One sample yielded the 25 T cell receptor beta chains listed below, sequenced in a study of cytomegalovirus exposure and HLA in healthy donors. Primers included in the PCR were 60 Vbeta and 13 Jbeta primers. Assay used: immunoSEQ multiplex PCR; TCRdb lists only in-frame clones, some missing. The repertoire holds a few hundred thousand clones, with approximately 80% as singletons. Sequenced: PBMCs. The receptors stem from a woman aged 55 to 70 in good health and CMV-seropositive.

Only one count was recorded for this clone. This chain joins TRBV14 and TRBJ2-3; D is possibly TRBD1 (6 bases). The CDR3 totals 16 residues. Germline CDR1 and CDR2: SGHDN and FVKESK. Between the trimmed V and J ends, which lost 3 bases and 3 bases, there was a span of 16 bases. CDR3 bases: TGTGCCAGCAGCCATCTCCGGGACATTCATACAGATACGCAGTATTTT. Translated, it gives CASSHLRDIHTDTQYF.

The chain has TRBV7-9 and TRBJ2-1, with D unclear. CDR1 SEHNR and CDR2 FQNEAQ come from the germline V gene (reference sequence). The CDR3 length is 14 residues. V shed 4 bases and J shed 6 bases, with 13 bases lying between them. The CDR3 spells CASSSRHVVNEQFF. The CDR3 nucleotides read TGTGCCAGCAGCTCCCGCCACGTAGTCAATGAGCAGTTCTTC.

The CDR3 reads CASSLGAGRFAPLHF. The CDR3 nucleotides read TGTGCCAGCAGCTTAGGGGCAGGGAGGTTCGCACCCCTCCACTTT. The chain couples TRBV7-9 to TRBJ1-6; a weak D match, TRBD1 (5 bases). Trimming took 1 base from V and 11 from J, leaving 15 bases between them. CDR1 is SEHNR and CDR2 is FQNEAQ in the germline V gene (reference sequence). This CDR3 is built from 15 residues. Full variable domain (rest looked up from reference TRBV7-9 and TRBJ1-6): DTGVSQNPRHKITKRGQNVTFRCDPISEHNRLYWYRQTLGQGPEFLTYFQNEAQLEKSRLLSDRFSAERPKGSFSTLEIQRTEQGDSAMYLCASSLGAGRFAPLHFGNGTRLTVT.

V usage is TRBV15 and J usage is TRBJ2-5, with TRBD1 identical over 7 bases. Looked up from germline, CDR1 is LNHNV and CDR2 is YYDKDF (reference sequence). V gave up 7 bases and J gave up 1 base; unmatched junction bases: 3. This CDR3 is built from 13 residues. The CDR3 here is CATTTGLQETQYF. CDR3 coding DNA: TGTGCCACCACGACAGGGCTCCAAGAGACCCAGTACTTC.

The rearrangement joins TRBV12-5 to TRBJ1-1; possible D gene TRBD1, 6 bases. CDR1 and CDR2 from the germline V gene are LGHNT and FRNRAP. Trimming removed 3 bases at V and 5 bases at J, with 10 bases between. The CDR3 runs 13 residues. The CDR3 bases are TGTGCTAGTGGTTTTCTCAGGGGAACTGAAGCTTTCTTT. It encodes CASGFLRGTEAFF.

The V call is TRBV29-1, the J call TRBJ2-7; 11 nucleotides align to TRBD1. Germline V gives CDR1 SQVTM, CDR2 ANQGSEA. V gave up 3 bases and J gave up 2 bases; unmatched junction bases: 9. This CDR3 spans 16 amino acids. The CDR3 DNA follows: TGCAGCGTTGAGGGTATCGCGGACAGGGGGCCCTACGAGCAGTACTTC. Translating it yields CSVEGIADRGPYEQYF.

Notes on this clone: This likely came from a read error, as a far larger clone is one base away. V usage is TRBV6-4 and J usage is TRBJ2-5, with 11 bases that match TRBD2. The germline CDR1 and CDR2 sequences are MRHNA and SNTAGT. This CDR3 is built from 16 residues. The ends lost 6 bases at V and 1 base at J; junction bases unmatched: 7. The CDR3 nucleotides read TGTGCCAGCAGCCCCCGGACTAGCGGGTTCCAAGAGACCCAGTACTTC. This translates into CASSPRTSGFQETQYF.

Only a few counts were recorded for this clone. V is TRBV6-1 and J is TRBJ1-5; 9 bases agree with TRBD1. CDR3 size: 14 residues. With 8 bases clipped from V and 6 bases from J, the junction kept 8 bases outside the gene matches. Germline V gene lookup returns CDR1 MNHNS and CDR2 SASEGT. This CDR3 is CASGGQGVGQPQHF. The CDR3 DNA sequence: TGTGCCAGCGGGGGACAGGGAGTAGGTCAGCCCCAGCATTTT.

The V gene is TRBV12-5, the J gene TRBJ2-5, with 7 bases fitting TRBD2. Germline V gene sequence: CDR1 LGHNT, CDR2 FRNRAP. The CDR3 extends over 17 amino acids. Losses at the gene ends were 6 bases for V and 5 bases for J; bases not matched to a gene: 18. CDR3 loop: CASGPEPGLKGSETQYF. The CDR3 DNA sequence: TGTGCTAGTGGACCGGAACCGGGACTAAAGGGTTCGGAGACCCAGTACTTC. Full variable domain (missing parts from reference TRBV12-5 and TRBJ2-5): DARVTQTPRHKVTEMGQEVTMRCQPILGHNTVFWYRQTMMQGLELLAYFRNRAPLDDSGMPKDRFSAEMPDATLATLKIQPSEPRDSAVYFCASGPEPGLKGSETQYFGPGTRLLVL.

The chain has TRBV9 and TRBJ2-1, with TRBD2 identical over 11 bases. Germline trimming cut 3 bases from V and 4 bases from J; bases unmatched to any gene: 6. The CDR3 spans 16 residues. Germline values: CDR1 SGDLS, CDR2 YYNGEE. The CDR3 loop is CASSGAGTSGYNEQFF. DNA for the CDR3: TGTGCCAGCAGCGGAGCGGGGACTAGCGGATACAATGAGCAGTTCTTC.

This clone was observed once. The chain carries TRBV11-2 and TRBJ1-2; 9 nucleotides agree with TRBD1. V was clipped by 4 bases and J by 5 bases; unmatched bases: 11. Looked up from germline, CDR1 is SGHAT and CDR2 is FQNNGV. The CDR3 loop spans 16 amino acids. As DNA, the CDR3 is TGTGCCAGCAGCTCTACCTGGGGGACAGGGAGGTATGGCTACACCTTC. Translated, it gives CASSSTWGTGRYGYTF.

This clone was counted a few times. The rearrangement uses TRBV18 and TRBJ2-1, with TRBD2 matching over 8 bases. CDR1 is KGHSH, CDR2 LQKENI, per germline. The J segment lost 4 bases and the V segment lost 5 bases, leaving 10 bases of the junction unmatched. This CDR3 region has 16 residues. The CDR3 region is CASSVSSGSPYNEQFF. For the CDR3, the DNA is TGTGCCAGCTCAGTCTCAAGCGGGAGCCCATACAATGAGCAGTTCTTC.

V usage is TRBV5-4 and J usage is TRBJ2-2, with 13 nucleotides matching TRBD2. CDR3 length: 18 residues. Unmatched junction bases numbered 10, after V lost 6 bases and J lost 2 bases. Germline CDR1 and CDR2: SGHNT and YYREEE (reference sequence). The CDR3 DNA is TGTGCCAGCAATACGGGGACTAGCGGGATGGTAAACACCGGGGAGCTGTTTTTT. Translating it yields CASNTGTSGMVNTGELFF.

The chain links TRBV5-4 to TRBJ1-2, with 9 bases aligning to TRBD1. Germline loops: CDR1 SGHNT, CDR2 YYREEE (reference sequence). The CDR3 loop spans 15 amino acids. Losses at the gene ends were 1 base for V and 5 bases for J; bases not matched to a gene: 6. CDR3 in DNA: TGTGCCAGCAGCTTGAAATCCGGGACAGGGTATGGCTACACCTTC. This codes for CASSLKSGTGYGYTF.

The V gene is TRBV7-9, the J gene TRBJ2-2; possible D gene TRBD2, 5 bases. Trimming removed 5 bases at V and 7 bases at J, with 14 bases between. The CDR3 runs to 14 residues. Looked up from germline, CDR1 is SEHNR and CDR2 is FQNEAQ (reference sequence). The CDR3 reads CASSAPLAIGELFF. In DNA form, the CDR3 reads TGTGCCAGCAGCGCCCCCCTAGCTATCGGGGAGCTGTTTTTT.

This chain uses TRBV18 with TRBJ1-4, with D tentatively TRBD1 (5 bases). The CDR3 covers 13 residues. V was trimmed by 2 bases and J by 8 bases, leaving 9 bases between them. CDR1 is KGHSH and CDR2 is LQKENI in the germline V gene. The CDR3 here is CASSPAGREKLFF. CDR3 coding DNA: TGTGCCAGCTCACCAGCAGGGCGAGAAAAACTGTTTTTT.

This clone has more than one count but fewer than ten. This sequence joins TRBV9 and TRBJ2-7; 10 bases are a match to TRBD2. V was pared by 4 bases and J by 7 bases, with 8 bases of the junction left unmatched. The CDR3 runs 14 residues. Germline CDR1 reads SGDLS; CDR2 reads YYNGEE. This CDR3 reads CASSPSGTSVEQYF. DNA of the CDR3: TGTGCCAGCAGCCCCTCCGGGACTAGCGTGGAGCAGTACTTC.

The CDR3 region is CAISEEALTSGRTKETQYF. The CDR3 coding sequence is TGTGCCATCAGTGAGGAGGCCTTGACTAGCGGGAGGACTAAAGAGACCCAGTACTTC. The rearrangement uses TRBV10-3 and TRBJ2-5, with 13 bases aligning to TRBD2. The CDR3 has 19 residues. Trimming at V came to 2 bases and at J to 3 bases, leaving 12 bases not matched to a gene. Germline CDR1 and CDR2: ENHRY and SYGVKD.

This chain joins TRBV7-9 and TRBJ1-2, with a tentative D call TRBD1 (5 bases). This CDR3 is built from 13 residues. V was cut by 5 bases and J by 7 bases, with 14 bases left in between. CDR1 is SEHNR and CDR2 is FQNEAQ in the germline V gene (reference sequence). CDR3 loop: CASSLPGGGGYTF. The CDR3 bases are TGTGCCAGCAGCCTCCCCGGGGGGGGTGGCTACACCTTC.

The gene calls are TRBV7-2 and TRBJ2-1; 8 bases agree with TRBD2. The CDR3 has 16 amino acids. V shed 3 bases, J shed 2 bases, and the junction held 6 bases outside the gene matches. Germline CDR1 and CDR2: SGHTA and FQGNSA. CDR3 sequence reads: CASSLRGGRTYNEQFF. CDR3 sequence (DNA): TGTGCCAGCAGCTTGAGAGGCGGGAGGACCTACAATGAGCAGTTCTTC.

The V gene is TRBV10-3, the J gene TRBJ1-2; the D is unclear. V lost 2 bases and J 4 bases, leaving 8 bases between the germline ends. The CDR3 covers 13 residues. Germline V lookup: CDR1 ENHRY, CDR2 SYGVKD. CDR3: CAISEEPIYGYTF. As DNA, the CDR3 is TGTGCCATCAGTGAGGAGCCAATCTATGGCTACACCTTC.

The genes are TRBV7-9 and TRBJ2-7, with D unresolved. Trimming took off 1 base at V and 2 bases at J, with 9 bases between the two ends. Germline values: CDR1 SEHNR, CDR2 FQNEAQ (reference sequence). The CDR3 runs 14 residues. The CDR3 bases are TGTGCCAGCAGCTTAGACAGTCCCGCCTACGAGCAGTACTTC. Its translation: CASSLDSPAYEQYF.

Only one count was recorded for this clone. The rearrangement links TRBV6-5 to TRBJ1-2; D may be TRBD1 (6 bases). This CDR3 has 12 residues. Looked up from germline, CDR1 is MNHEY and CDR2 is SVGAGI. Trimming left V 10 bases short and J 8 bases short, with 17 bases between. The chain's CDR3 is CAIYRAIGGYTF. In nucleotides, the CDR3 is TGTGCCATTTACAGGGCCATCGGGGGCTACACCTTC.

The chain is built from TRBV28 and TRBJ1-5, with D possibly matching TRBD1 (5 bases). This CDR3 has 14 residues. The germline V and J ends were trimmed by 6 bases and 5 bases, with 14 bases remaining between them. CDR1 MDHEN and CDR2 SYDVKM come from the germline V gene. CDR3 nucleotides: TGTGCCAGCAGGCGACAGTTAGATTATCAGCCCCAGCATTTT. Translating it yields CASRRQLDYQPQHF.

A few counts support this clone. The genes are TRBV6-5 and TRBJ1-2; tentative D call: TRBD1 (5 bases). Trimming took 4 bases from V and 3 from J, leaving 6 bases between them. Germline CDR1 MNHEY, CDR2 SVGAGI. The CDR3 has 12 residues. CDR3 in amino acids: CASSWGDYGYTF. In nucleotides, the CDR3 is TGTGCCAGCAGTTGGGGGGACTATGGCTACACCTTC.